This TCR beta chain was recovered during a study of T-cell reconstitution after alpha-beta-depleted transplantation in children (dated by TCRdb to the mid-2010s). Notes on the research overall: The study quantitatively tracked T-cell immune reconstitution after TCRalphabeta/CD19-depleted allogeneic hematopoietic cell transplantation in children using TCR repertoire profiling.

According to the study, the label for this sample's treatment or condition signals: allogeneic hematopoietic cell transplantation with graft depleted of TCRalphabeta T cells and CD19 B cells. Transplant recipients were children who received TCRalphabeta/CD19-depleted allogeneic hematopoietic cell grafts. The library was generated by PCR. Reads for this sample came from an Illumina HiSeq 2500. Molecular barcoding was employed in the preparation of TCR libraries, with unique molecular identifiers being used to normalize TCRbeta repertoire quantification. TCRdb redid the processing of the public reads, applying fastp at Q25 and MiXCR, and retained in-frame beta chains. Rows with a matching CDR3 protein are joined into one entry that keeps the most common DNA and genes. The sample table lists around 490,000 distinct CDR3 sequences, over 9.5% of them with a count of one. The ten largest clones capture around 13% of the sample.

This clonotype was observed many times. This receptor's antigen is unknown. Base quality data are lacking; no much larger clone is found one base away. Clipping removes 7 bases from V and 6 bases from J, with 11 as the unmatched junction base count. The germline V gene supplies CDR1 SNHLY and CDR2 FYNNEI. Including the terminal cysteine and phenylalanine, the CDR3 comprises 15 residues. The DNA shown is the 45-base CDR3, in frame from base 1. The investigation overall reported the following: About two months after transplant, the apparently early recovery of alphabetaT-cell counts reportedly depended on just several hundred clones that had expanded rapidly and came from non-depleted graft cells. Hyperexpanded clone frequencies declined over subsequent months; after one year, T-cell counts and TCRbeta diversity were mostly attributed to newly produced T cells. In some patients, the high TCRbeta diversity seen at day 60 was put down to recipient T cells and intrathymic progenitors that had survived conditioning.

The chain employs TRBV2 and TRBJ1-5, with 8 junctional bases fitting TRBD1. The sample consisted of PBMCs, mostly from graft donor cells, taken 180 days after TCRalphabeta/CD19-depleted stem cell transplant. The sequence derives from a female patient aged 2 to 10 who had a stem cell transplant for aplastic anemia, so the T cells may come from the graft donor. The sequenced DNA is TGTGCCAGCATGGCTCACAGGGGGGGGTCTCAGCCCCAGCATTTT. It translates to CASMAHRGGSQPQHF.